Listed below are T cell receptor beta chains from one sample, sequenced in a study of cytomegalovirus exposure and HLA in healthy donors. Sequencing used immunoSEQ multiplex PCR; TCRdb keeps in-frame clones, though not all of them. This sample carries about 120,000 clones, roughly four fifths of them seen once, and the ten largest clones take roughly 2%. Sample: PBMCs. All receptors derive from a man aged 18 to 29 in good health and CMV-seronegative. Each CDR3 is given with its conserved first and last residue. D genes are given only for firm matches. Not every row has a clone size; where given, it reads once, few, many or a size class.

d_call: TRBD1; clone_size: -; j_call: TRBJ2-1; v_call: TRBV7-3; cdr3_nt: TGTGCCAGCAGCTTAAATCGGGACAGGGCAGGGGAGCAGTTCTTC; cdr3_aa: CASSLNRDRAGEQFF
d_call: -; clone_size: -; j_call: TRBJ2-7; v_call: TRBV6-5; cdr3_nt: TGTGCCAGCAGCCCCGGTGGGGGGAGAGAGCAGTACTTC; cdr3_aa: CASSPGGGREQYF
d_call: -; clone_size: -; j_call: TRBJ1-2; v_call: TRBV5-6; cdr3_nt: TGTGCCAGCAGCTTACAGGGAAACTATGGCTACACCTTC; cdr3_aa: CASSLQGNYGYTF
d_call: -; clone_size: -; j_call: TRBJ2-6; v_call: TRBV19; cdr3_nt: TGTGCCAGTAGTATAAACGGGGTCACTACTGGGGCCAACGTCCTGACTTTC; cdr3_aa: CASSINGVTTGANVLTF
d_call: -; clone_size: -; j_call: TRBJ2-2; v_call: TRBV5-1; cdr3_nt: TGCGCCAGCAGCTTGGTGCCCAGGCTAAACACCGGGGAGCTGTTTTTT; cdr3_aa: CASSLVPRLNTGELFF
d_call: -; clone_size: few; j_call: TRBJ2-2; v_call: TRBV4-3; cdr3_nt: TGCGCCAGCAGCCAAGATCGCGGAGGTTTCTACACCGGGGAGCTGTTTTTT; cdr3_aa: CASSQDRGGFYTGELFF
d_call: -; clone_size: -; j_call: TRBJ1-3; v_call: TRBV2; cdr3_nt: TGTGCCAGCAGTAAAACGGGGGGAAGGCACGGAAACACCATATATTTT; cdr3_aa: CASSKTGGRHGNTIYF
d_call: TRBD1; clone_size: -; j_call: TRBJ2-6; v_call: TRBV10-1; cdr3_nt: TGCGCCAGCAGCCCACAGGGGTCTCCCTCTGGGGCCAACGTCCTGACTTTC; cdr3_aa: CASSPQGSPSGANVLTF
d_call: TRBD2; clone_size: -; j_call: TRBJ2-1; v_call: TRBV5-1; cdr3_nt: TGCGCCAGCAGCTACGGACTAGCGGGGGTCTCGTTCTTC; cdr3_aa: CASSYGLAGVSFF
d_call: TRBD1; clone_size: -; j_call: TRBJ1-6; v_call: TRBV7-9; cdr3_nt: TGTGCCAGCAGCTTAGCGCTAGGACAGGGGGGAAATTCACCCCTCCACTTT; cdr3_aa: CASSLALGQGGNSPLHF
d_call: TRBD1; clone_size: -; j_call: TRBJ1-1; v_call: TRBV6-4; cdr3_nt: TGTGCCAGCAGCGTATGGGCGGGACAGGCGTCTAGTGAAGCTTTCTTT; cdr3_aa: CASSVWAGQASSEAFF
d_call: TRBD1; clone_size: -; j_call: TRBJ1-5; v_call: TRBV9; cdr3_nt: TGTGCCAGCAGCGAGACAGGGGCTCAGCCCCAGCATTTT; cdr3_aa: CASSETGAQPQHF
d_call: TRBD2; clone_size: -; j_call: TRBJ2-7; v_call: TRBV7-8; cdr3_nt: TGTGCCAGCACTTCCCCCGGGACTAGCGGGTTATCCTACGAGCAGTACTTC; cdr3_aa: CASTSPGTSGLSYEQYF
d_call: -; clone_size: -; j_call: TRBJ1-5; v_call: TRBV6-6; cdr3_nt: TGTGCCAGCAGTTACTCGGGAGGCGTCGAGCCCCAGCATTTT; cdr3_aa: CASSYSGGVEPQHF
d_call: -; clone_size: -; j_call: TRBJ1-1; v_call: TRBV19; cdr3_nt: TGTGCCAGTAGTATTTCGGGGGCTGAAGCTTTCTTT; cdr3_aa: CASSISGAEAFF
d_call: -; clone_size: -; j_call: TRBJ2-2; v_call: TRBV7-2; cdr3_nt: TGTGCCAGCAGCCGCCGATGGGGGCGGACCGGGGAGCTGTTTTTT; cdr3_aa: CASSRRWGRTGELFF
d_call: TRBD1; clone_size: -; j_call: TRBJ2-5; v_call: TRBV11-3; cdr3_nt: TGTGCCAGCAGCTTAGGACAGGGCCCTGGGGAGACCCAGTACTTC; cdr3_aa: CASSLGQGPGETQYF
d_call: TRBD1; clone_size: -; j_call: TRBJ1-6; v_call: TRBV10-2; cdr3_nt: TGCGCCAGCAGTTACAGGGGGATCTATAATTCACCCCTCCACTTT; cdr3_aa: CASSYRGIYNSPLHF
d_call: TRBD2; clone_size: -; j_call: TRBJ2-1; v_call: TRBV27; cdr3_nt: TGTGCCAGCAGTTTAACTAGCGGGGGGGCCTACAATGAGCAGTTCTTC; cdr3_aa: CASSLTSGGAYNEQFF
d_call: TRBD1; clone_size: -; j_call: TRBJ2-7; v_call: TRBV7-2; cdr3_nt: TGTGCCAGCAGCCCGGGACAGGGTGCCGAGCAGTACTTC; cdr3_aa: CASSPGQGAEQYF
d_call: TRBD2; clone_size: -; j_call: TRBJ2-7; v_call: TRBV27; cdr3_nt: TGTGCCAGCATGATAGCGGGGGTCTCCTACGAGCAGTACTTC; cdr3_aa: CASMIAGVSYEQYF
d_call: TRBD2; clone_size: -; j_call: TRBJ2-2; v_call: TRBV4-1; cdr3_nt: TGTGCCAGCAGCCAAGATCATAACACCGGGGGGGTGTTTTTT; cdr3_aa: CASSQDHNTGGVFF
d_call: -; clone_size: -; j_call: TRBJ2-7; v_call: TRBV5-4; cdr3_nt: TGTGCCAGCAGCTTGTATTATAGACAGCTCCTCGACTTC; cdr3_aa: CASSLYYRQLLDF